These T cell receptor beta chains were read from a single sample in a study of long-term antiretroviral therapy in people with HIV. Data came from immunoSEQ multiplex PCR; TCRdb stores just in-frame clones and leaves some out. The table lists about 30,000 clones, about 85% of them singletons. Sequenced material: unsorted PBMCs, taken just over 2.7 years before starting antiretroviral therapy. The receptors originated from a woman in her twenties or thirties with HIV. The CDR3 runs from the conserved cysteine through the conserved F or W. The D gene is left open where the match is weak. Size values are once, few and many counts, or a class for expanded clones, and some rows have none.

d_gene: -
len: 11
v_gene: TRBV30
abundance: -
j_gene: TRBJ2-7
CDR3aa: CAWSDDYEQYF
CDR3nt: TGTGCCTGGAGTGACGACTACGAGCAGTACTTC

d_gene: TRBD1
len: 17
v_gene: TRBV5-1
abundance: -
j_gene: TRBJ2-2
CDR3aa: CASSRRTGLANTGELFF
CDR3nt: TGCGCCAGCAGCCGGAGGACAGGGCTTGCGAACACCGGGGAGCTGTTTTTT

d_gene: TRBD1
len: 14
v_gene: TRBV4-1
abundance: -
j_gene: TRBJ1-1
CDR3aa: CASSLRQGNTEAFF
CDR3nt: TGCGCCAGCAGCCTTCGACAGGGAAACACTGAAGCTTTCTTT

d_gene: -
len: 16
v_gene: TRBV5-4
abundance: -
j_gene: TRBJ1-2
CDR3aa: CASSPQTPALESGYTF
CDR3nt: TGTGCCAGCAGCCCGCAGACACCCGCATTAGAGAGTGGCTACACCTTC

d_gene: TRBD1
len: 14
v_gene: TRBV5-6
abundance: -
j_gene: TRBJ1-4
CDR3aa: CASSWGTGDEKLFF
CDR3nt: TGTGCCAGCAGCTGGGGGACAGGGGATGAAAAACTGTTTTTT

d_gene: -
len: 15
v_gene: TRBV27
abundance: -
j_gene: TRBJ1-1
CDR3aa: CASAYFGRENTEAFF
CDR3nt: TGTGCCAGCGCTTATTTCGGAAGAGAGAACACTGAAGCTTTCTTT

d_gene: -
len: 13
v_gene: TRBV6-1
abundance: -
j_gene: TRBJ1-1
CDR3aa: CASTDHGGGEAFF
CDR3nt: TGTGCCAGCACCGATCATGGGGGGGGTGAAGCTTTCTTT

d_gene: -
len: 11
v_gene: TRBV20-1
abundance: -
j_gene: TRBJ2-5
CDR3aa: CAHRAQETQYF
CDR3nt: TGCGCGCACAGGGCCCAAGAGACCCAGTACTTC

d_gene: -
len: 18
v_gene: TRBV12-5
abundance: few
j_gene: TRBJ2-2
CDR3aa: CASGLVLSSFANTGELFF
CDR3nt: TGTGCTAGTGGTTTGGTACTTTCCTCGTTCGCGAACACCGGGGAGCTGTTTTTT

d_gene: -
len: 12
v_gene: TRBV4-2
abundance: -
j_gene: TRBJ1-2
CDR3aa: CASSQGVPGYTF
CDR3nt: TGTGCCAGCAGCCAAGGTGTGCCCGGCTACACCTTC

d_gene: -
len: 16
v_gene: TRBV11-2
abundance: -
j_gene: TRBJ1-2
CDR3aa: CASSLDGGRRTEGYTF
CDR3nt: TGTGCCAGCAGCTTAGACGGCGGCAGGCGGACGGAAGGCTACACCTTC

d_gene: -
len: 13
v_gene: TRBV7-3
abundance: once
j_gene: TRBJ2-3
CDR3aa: CASSLESTHTQYF
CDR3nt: TGTGCCAGCAGCCTTGAGTCTACACATACGCAGTATTTT

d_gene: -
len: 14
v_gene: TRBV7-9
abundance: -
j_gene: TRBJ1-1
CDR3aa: CASSPSGLNTEAFF
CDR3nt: TGTGCCAGCAGCCCCTCGGGGTTGAACACTGAAGCTTTCTTT

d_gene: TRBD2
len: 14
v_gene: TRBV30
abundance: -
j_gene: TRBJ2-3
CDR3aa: CAWSSGGSTDTQYF
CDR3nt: TGTGCCTGGAGTAGCGGGGGGAGCACAGATACGCAGTATTTT

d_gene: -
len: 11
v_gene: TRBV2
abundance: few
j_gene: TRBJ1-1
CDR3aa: CASSAALQAFF
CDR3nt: TGTGCCAGCAGTGCGGCTTTACAAGCTTTCTTT